The next 27 T cell receptor beta chains were all read from a single sample in a study of early T cells in non-severe SARS-CoV-2 infection. MiXCR, run by TCRdb on the 5' RACE reads, gives a single entry per CDR3 protein. The profile shows 50,000 to 80,000 distinct CDR3 sequences, over 4.5% of them singletons. The sequencing sample was made of whole blood. The receptors stem from an adult who was a healthcare worker with PCR-confirmed SARS-CoV-2 infection or an uninfected control (not recorded which).

This clonotype was recorded at least ten times. The gene calls are TRBV7-8 and TRBJ2-5; no reliable D call. Germline assignment: CDR1 SGHVS and CDR2 FQNEAQ. Trimming left V 2 bases short and J 3 bases short, with 7 bases between. This CDR3 region has 13 residues. As DNA, the CDR3 is TGTGCCAGCAGCTTAATTCGGAAAGAGACCCAGTACTTC. Protein: CASSLIRKETQYF. Variable domain in full (rest from reference TRBV7-8 and TRBJ2-5): GAGVSQSPRYKVAKRGQDVALRCDPISGHVSLFWYQQALGQGPEFLTYFQNEAQLDKSGLPSDRFFAERPEGSVSTLKIQRTQQEDSAVYLCASSLIRKETQYFGPGTRLLVL.

This clonotype was recorded at least ten times. The chain combines TRBV9 with TRBJ1-2; TRBD1 agrees at 7 bases. Germline-derived CDR1 and CDR2 are SGDLS and YYNGEE. V shed 4 bases and J 0 bases; nucleotides not matched to a gene: 3. The CDR3 totals 14 residues. The CDR3 region is CASSPQGANYGYTF. The CDR3 nucleotides are TGTGCCAGCAGCCCCCAGGGGGCTAACTATGGCTACACCTTC.

This clonotype was seen a few times. The V gene is TRBV27, the J gene TRBJ2-7; TRBD1 agrees at 9 bases. Germline V CDR1 and CDR2: MNHEY, SMNVEV (reference sequence). The trim removed 3 bases at V and 2 bases at J, leaving 5 bases unmatched. The CDR3 runs 15 residues. CDR3 in DNA: TGTGCCAGCAGTTTTCACAGGGGGCGCACCTACGAGCAGTACTTC. Encoded protein: CASSFHRGRTYEQYF.

This clonotype has at least ten counts. The J gene is TRBJ2-1, the V gene TRBV9; weak D call: TRBD1 (5 bases). The V and J ends lost 3 bases and 0 bases respectively, with 13 bases between them. Germline V gives CDR1 SGDLS, CDR2 YYNGEE. The CDR3 runs 16 residues. DNA for the CDR3: TGTGCCAGCAGCGCGACCACAGGCAGCTCCTACAATGAGCAGTTCTTC. It is translated as CASSATTGSSYNEQFF.

At least ten counts were recorded for this clonotype. The rearrangement uses TRBV5-6 and TRBJ1-5, with 9 bases identical to TRBD1. With 5 bases clipped from V and 3 bases from J, the junction kept 12 bases outside the gene matches. The length of the CDR3 is 17 residues. The V gene's germline CDR1 is SGHDT and CDR2 YYEEEE. CDR3 protein: CASSSIRDRVINQPQHF. CDR3 in DNA: TGTGCCAGCAGTTCTATCCGGGACAGGGTGATCAATCAGCCCCAGCATTTT.

This clonotype was seen repeatedly, ten times or more. The chain is built from TRBV2 and TRBJ2-2; D is possibly TRBD2 (5 bases). The germline V and J ends were trimmed by 8 bases and 6 bases, with 13 bases remaining between them. This CDR3 is built from 13 residues. Germline CDR1 reads SNHLY; CDR2 reads FYNNEI. CDR3 sequence: CASVSGGAGELFF. The CDR3 DNA is TGTGCCAGCGTATCTGGAGGAGCCGGGGAGCTGTTTTTT.

The chain couples TRBV24-1 to TRBJ1-2; D might be TRBD1 (5 bases). This CDR3 is built from 13 residues. Germline V gene lookup returns CDR1 KGHDR and CDR2 SFDVKD. V was clipped by 7 bases and J by 8 bases, with 16 bases between them. The CDR3 DNA follows: TGTGCCACCAGCGATGGGGCACTACAAGGCTACACCTTC. Protein sequence: CATSDGALQGYTF.

This clonotype was recorded at least ten times. The CDR3 is CASSLDREREQFF. CDR3 coding DNA: TGTGCCAGCAGCTTGGACAGGGAGAGGGAGCAGTTCTTC. The chain carries TRBV5-4 and TRBJ2-1; weak D call: TRBD1 (6 bases). The CDR3 runs 13 residues. Germline loops: CDR1 SGHNT, CDR2 YYREEE (reference sequence). V dropped 0 bases and J dropped 10 bases, with 11 bases sitting between them.

This clonotype was detected only a few times. This chain links TRBV5-1 with TRBJ2-7, with 10 bases matching TRBD2. Trimming took 4 bases from V and 4 from J; bases not matched to a gene: 11. CDR3 length equals 16 residues. CDR1 and CDR2 (germline): SGHRS, YFSETQ. The CDR3 region is CASSPYLDSGRYEQYF. In DNA, the CDR3 is TGCGCCAGCAGCCCCTACCTCGATAGCGGGAGGTACGAGCAGTACTTC. Looking up the rest from reference TRBV5-1 and TRBJ2-7 gives the full variable domain: KAGVTQTPRYLIKTRGQQVTLSCSPISGHRSVSWYQQTPGQGLQFLFEYFSETQRNKGNFPGRFSGRQFSNSRSEMNVSTLELGDSALYLCASSPYLDSGRYEQYFGPGTRLTVT.

This clonotype came up many times. The rearrangement joins TRBV19 to TRBJ2-1; TRBD2 aligns across 11 bases. V shed 1 base, J shed 6 bases, and the junction held 5 bases outside the gene matches. Looked up from germline, CDR1 is LNHDA and CDR2 is SQIVND (reference sequence). CDR3 size: 16 residues. CDR3 sequence: CASSIGVLAGANEQFF. The CDR3, as DNA: TGTGCCAGTAGTATAGGAGTACTAGCGGGAGCCAATGAGCAGTTCTTC.

This chain links TRBV2 with TRBJ2-2; TRBD2 is a possible D gene (5 bases). Germline CDR1 and CDR2: SNHLY and FYNNEI. V lost 8 bases and J 13 bases, leaving 23 bases between the germline ends. CDR3 length: 14 amino acids. As DNA, the CDR3 is TGTGCCAGCGGGGAAAATCCGAATAGCGTACGGCTGTTTTTT. Its translation: CASGENPNSVRLFF.

This clonotype was detected ten times or more. For the CDR3, the DNA is TGTGCCAGCTCACCAAATCGTATTAGCAATCAGCCCCAGCATTTT. Amino acid sequence: CASSPNRISNQPQHF. The rearrangement links TRBV18 to TRBJ1-5; D is uncertain. Germline loops: CDR1 KGHSH, CDR2 LQKENI. This CDR3 region has 15 residues. V lost 2 bases, J lost 0 bases, and 8 bases lay in between.

The sample holds many counts of this clonotype. The V call is TRBV11-2, the J call TRBJ2-5, with D perhaps matching TRBD1 (5 bases). The V gene's germline CDR1 is SGHAT and CDR2 FQNNGV. Trimming took off 5 bases at V and 4 bases at J, with 14 bases between the two ends. The CDR3 consists of 14 residues. CDR3: CASSATETRETQYF. The CDR3 DNA sequence: TGTGCCAGCAGCGCGACAGAAACGCGAGAGACCCAGTACTTC.

This clonotype was counted at least ten times. V gene TRBV7-8 combines with J gene TRBJ2-3; TRBD2 matches 11 bases. Per germline, CDR1 SGHVS and CDR2 FQNEAQ. CDR3 length: 14 residues. V shed 5 bases and J 7 bases; nucleotides not matched to a gene: 5. CDR3 nucleotide sequence: TGTGCCAGCAGCCCGCTAGCGGGAGGAAATACGCAGTATTTT. Encoded protein: CASSPLAGGNTQYF.

The chain carries TRBV24-1 and TRBJ2-1; TRBD2 agrees at 13 bases. CDR1 is KGHDR and CDR2 is SFDVKD in the germline V gene. The CDR3 sequence is 19 residues long. V lost 4 bases and J lost 1; bases outside the gene matches: 9. The CDR3 nucleotides are TGTGCCACCAGTGACCCTACCCGGACTAGCGGGGGTTCCTACAATGAGCAGTTCTTC. It yields the protein CATSDPTRTSGGSYNEQFF.

This clonotype was seen only a few times. This chain uses TRBV11-2 with TRBJ2-7; D gene ambiguous. V lost 1 base and J lost 3, with 10 bases in between. The CDR3 length is 14 residues. In germline, CDR1 is SGHAT, CDR2 FQNNGV. CDR3 in amino acids: CASSLVPGGYEQYF. CDR3 nucleotide sequence: TGTGCCAGCAGCTTAGTACCGGGCGGCTACGAGCAGTACTTC.

This clonotype was picked up many times. The chain carries TRBV6-6 and TRBJ2-1; D gene uncertain. V was clipped by 0 bases and J by 4 bases, with 7 bases between them. CDR1 is MNHNY and CDR2 is SVGAGI in the germline V gene (reference sequence). The CDR3 loop spans 14 amino acids. The CDR3 DNA follows: TGTGCCAGCAGTTACTCGCGAGTTTACAATGAGCAGTTCTTC. Protein product: CASSYSRVYNEQFF.

This clonotype was observed a single time. A much bigger clone sits one base away, suggesting this may be a read error. The chain carries TRBV6-6 and TRBJ2-2; D not certain. In germline, CDR1 is MNHNY, CDR2 SVGAGI (reference sequence). The CDR3 covers 15 residues. Trimming shortened V by 2 bases and J by 3 bases, and 10 bases separated the two germline ends. CDR3: CASSYNGLDTGELFF. The CDR3 DNA is TGTGCCAGCAGTTACAATGGTTTGGACACCGGGGAGCTGTTTTTT.

This clonotype was seen many times. In DNA form, the CDR3 reads TGTGCCAGCAGCTTAGATAGGAGCTCCTATAATTCACCCCTCCACTTT. It codes for CASSLDRSSYNSPLHF. This sequence joins TRBV13 and TRBJ1-6; D unclear. Trimming took 1 base from V and 0 from J, leaving 7 bases between them. From germline, CDR1 is PRHDT and CDR2 FYEKMQ (reference sequence). This CDR3 contains 16 residues.

This clonotype was recorded at least ten times. The V and J genes are TRBV20-1 and TRBJ2-7, with a possible D match to TRBD2 (5 bases). Deletions cut 0 bases from V and 0 bases from J, with 12 bases between. This CDR3 is 15 amino acids long. CDR1 and CDR2 from the germline V gene are DFQATT and SNEGSKA (reference sequence). As DNA, the CDR3 is TGCAGTGCTAGAGACCGAACGGGGAGCTCCTACGAGCAGTACTTC. This encodes CSARDRTGSSYEQYF.

This clonotype was counted at least ten times. The J gene is TRBJ2-1, the V gene TRBV20-1; a possible D gene is TRBD2 (6 bases). CDR1 is DFQATT, CDR2 SNEGSKA, per germline (reference sequence). Trimming took 3 bases from V and 10 from J, leaving 10 bases between them. CDR3 length: 11 residues. The CDR3 here is CSASHGREQFF. The CDR3 DNA is TGCAGTGCTAGTCATGGGAGGGAGCAGTTCTTC.

This clonotype was recorded at least ten times. The chain has TRBV27 and TRBJ2-7, with TRBD2 matching over 8 bases. V trimming: 5 bases; J trimming: 2 bases; junction bases outside the gene matches: 2. Germline V gene lookup returns CDR1 MNHEY and CDR2 SMNVEV (reference sequence). CDR3 size: 13 residues. The CDR3 protein is CASSRRGAYEQYF. CDR3 DNA sequence: TGTGCCAGCAGTCGGCGGGGGGCCTACGAGCAGTACTTC.

This clonotype came up many times. The chain uses TRBV6-6 and TRBJ2-1; tentatively, D is TRBD2 (6 bases). V dropped 2 bases and J dropped 4 bases, with 12 bases sitting between them. CDR3 length: 15 amino acids. CDR1 is MNHNY, CDR2 SVGAGI, per germline (reference sequence). The CDR3 bases are TGTGCCAGCAGTTACATTGGGGGGATTTACAATGAGCAGTTCTTC. This encodes CASSYIGGIYNEQFF.

This clonotype came up many times. The chain is built from TRBV18 and TRBJ2-1, with a weak D call TRBD2 (6 bases). Germline V lookup: CDR1 KGHSH, CDR2 LQKENI. The V and J ends lost 3 bases and 0 bases respectively, with 9 bases between them. There are 15 residues in the CDR3. The CDR3 reads CASSPREASYNEQFF. CDR3 in DNA: TGTGCCAGCTCACCCAGGGAGGCCTCCTACAATGAGCAGTTCTTC.

This clonotype was recorded many times. The chain combines TRBV29-1 with TRBJ2-2; 9 positions match TRBD2. The CDR3 extends over 16 amino acids. In germline, CDR1 is SQVTM, CDR2 ANQGSEA. V lost 1 base to trimming and J lost 3 bases; unmatched junction nucleotides: 6. The CDR3 sequence: CSVEGSSGAYTGELFF. The CDR3 DNA is TGCAGCGTTGAAGGCTCTAGCGGGGCTTACACCGGGGAGCTGTTTTTT.

The sample holds a few counts of this clonotype. The chain joins TRBV14 to TRBJ2-6; a possible D gene is TRBD2 (6 bases). Germline V gene data show CDR1 as SGHDN and CDR2 as FVKESK. V was shortened by 3 bases and J by 0 bases, with 9 bases between the two germline ends. CDR3 length: 16 residues. CDR3 residues: CASSQMGGSGANVLTF. The CDR3 DNA follows: TGTGCCAGCAGCCAGATGGGGGGCTCTGGGGCCAACGTCCTGACTTTC.

This chain joins TRBV7-9 and TRBJ1-6, with a possible D match to TRBD1 (5 bases). Germline CDR1 reads SEHNR; CDR2 reads FQNEAQ (reference sequence). Trimming shortened V by 1 base and J by 14 bases, and 9 bases separated the two germline ends. The CDR3 length is 12 residues. CDR3 residues: CASSLDGGTLHF. The CDR3 DNA is TGTGCCAGCAGCTTAGACGGGGGAACCCTCCACTTT.